A selection of T cell receptor beta chains follows, all from one sample in a study of response to subunit inactivated influenza vaccine. TCRdb re-called the RT-PCR reads with MiXCR, one entry per CDR3 protein. Among a few hundred thousand distinct CDR3 sequences listed, 9.5% to 13% were seen once. The source material was PBMCs from blood, sampled about 40 days after vaccination. These receptors originate from a man in his fifties who received an inactivated influenza vaccine. Each CDR3 is given with its conserved first and last residue. The D gene is left open where the match is weak. Only part of the rows carry a size: once, few, many, or a class if the clone is expanded.

CDR3 protein,CDR3 DNA,J gene,clone size,D gene,V gene
CASSERGGSYYEQYF,TGTGCCAGCAGTGAACGGGGCGGGAGCTACTACGAGCAGTACTTC,TRBJ2-7,NA,TRBD2,TRBV2
CASSEQGARNSPLHF,TGTGCCAGCAGCGAACAGGGGGCCAGAAATTCACCCCTCCACTTT,TRBJ1-6,NA,TRBD1,TRBV3-1
CASSPYDRGTDTQYF,TGTGCCAGCAGCCCATACGACAGGGGGACAGATACGCAGTATTTT,TRBJ2-3,few,TRBD1,TRBV6-2/TRBV6-3
CASSLFGASTDTQYF,TGTGCCAGCAGTTTATTTGGCGCTAGCACAGATACGCAGTATTTT,TRBJ2-3,few,NA,TRBV12-3/TRBV12-4
CASSSQTSRAYEQYF,TGTGCCAGCAGCTCGCAGACTAGCCGGGCCTACGAGCAGTACTTC,TRBJ2-7,few,TRBD2,TRBV5-6
CASNTIGYGDTEAFF,TGTGCCAGCAACACCATCGGGTATGGGGACACTGAAGCTTTCTTT,TRBJ1-1,few,NA,TRBV7-9
CASSSPGSGGRTDTQYF,TGTGCCAGCAGTTCCCCGGGTAGCGGGGGCCGCACAGATACGCAGTATTTT,TRBJ2-3,NA,TRBD2,TRBV12-3/TRBV12-4
CAISGVRGNADTQYF,TGTGCCATCAGTGGGGTCAGGGGCAATGCAGATACGCAGTATTTT,TRBJ2-3,many,NA,TRBV10-3
CASSYRDRGWNEQFF,TGTGCCAGCAGTTACAGGGACAGGGGGTGGAATGAGCAGTTCTTC,TRBJ2-1,few,TRBD1,TRBV6-2/TRBV6-3
CASRRGQGAKYEQYF,TGTGCCAGCAGGCGGGGACAGGGGGCTAAGTACGAGCAGTACTTC,TRBJ2-7,few,TRBD1,TRBV12-3/TRBV12-4
CASSIAYSGELFF,TGTGCCAGTAGTATAGCTTACAGCGGGGAGCTGTTTTTT,TRBJ2-2,NA,NA,TRBV19
CASNRGQGLYGYTF,TGTGCCAGCAATCGGGGACAGGGACTATATGGCTACACCTTC,TRBJ1-2,NA,TRBD1,TRBV7-2
CASSSQTSGATDTQYF,TGTGCCAGCAGTTCGCAGACTAGCGGGGCTACAGATACGCAGTATTTT,TRBJ2-3,NA,TRBD2,TRBV12-3/TRBV12-4
CASSDQRVLNEQFF,TGTGCCAGCAGTGACCAGCGGGTGTTGAATGAGCAGTTCTTC,TRBJ2-1,NA,NA,TRBV2
CASSYSKETQYF,TGTGCCAGCAGTTACTCGAAGGAGACCCAGTACTTC,TRBJ2-5,NA,NA,TRBV6-6
CASSQDLAGSVYF,TGTGCCAGCAGCCAAGATCTAGCGGGAAGTGTGTACTTC,TRBJ2-7,few,TRBD2,TRBV12-3/TRBV12-4
CASSYTWAETQYF,TGTGCCAGCAGCTACACCTGGGCGGAGACCCAGTACTTC,TRBJ2-5,NA,NA,TRBV7-9
CSARILLAGAYNEQFF,TGCAGTGCTAGAATCTTACTAGCGGGTGCCTACAATGAGCAGTTCTTC,TRBJ2-1,NA,TRBD2,TRBV20-1
CSAPDLERYNEQFF,TGCAGTGCTCCGGACCTCGAACGGTACAATGAGCAGTTCTTC,TRBJ2-1,many,NA,TRBV20-1
CASSPRGSATGELFF,TGTGCCAGCAGTCCGAGAGGCAGTGCCACCGGGGAGCTGTTTTTT,TRBJ2-2,few,NA,TRBV12-3/TRBV12-4
CSARGEGTRNYEQSF,TGCAGTGCTAGGGGGGAGGGGACTCGCAACTACGAGCAGTCCTTC,TRBJ2-7,NA,TRBD2,TRBV20-1
CASSTQGYNEQFF,TGCGCCAGCAGCACACAGGGTTACAATGAGCAGTTCTTC,TRBJ2-1,many,NA,TRBV5-1
CASTYGDSRDYEQYF,TGTGCCAGCACCTATGGGGACAGTAGAGACTACGAGCAGTACTTC,TRBJ2-7,many,TRBD1,TRBV6-2/TRBV6-3
CASSLVPPFLAGERNEQYF,TGTGCCAGCAGCTTAGTGCCACCCTTTCTAGCGGGAGAGAGGAACGAGCAGTACTTC,TRBJ2-7,few,TRBD2,TRBV7-2
CASSRMGRGNTGELFF,TGTGCCAGCAGCCGCATGGGACGGGGAAACACCGGGGAGCTGTTTTTT,TRBJ2-2,once,NA,TRBV14